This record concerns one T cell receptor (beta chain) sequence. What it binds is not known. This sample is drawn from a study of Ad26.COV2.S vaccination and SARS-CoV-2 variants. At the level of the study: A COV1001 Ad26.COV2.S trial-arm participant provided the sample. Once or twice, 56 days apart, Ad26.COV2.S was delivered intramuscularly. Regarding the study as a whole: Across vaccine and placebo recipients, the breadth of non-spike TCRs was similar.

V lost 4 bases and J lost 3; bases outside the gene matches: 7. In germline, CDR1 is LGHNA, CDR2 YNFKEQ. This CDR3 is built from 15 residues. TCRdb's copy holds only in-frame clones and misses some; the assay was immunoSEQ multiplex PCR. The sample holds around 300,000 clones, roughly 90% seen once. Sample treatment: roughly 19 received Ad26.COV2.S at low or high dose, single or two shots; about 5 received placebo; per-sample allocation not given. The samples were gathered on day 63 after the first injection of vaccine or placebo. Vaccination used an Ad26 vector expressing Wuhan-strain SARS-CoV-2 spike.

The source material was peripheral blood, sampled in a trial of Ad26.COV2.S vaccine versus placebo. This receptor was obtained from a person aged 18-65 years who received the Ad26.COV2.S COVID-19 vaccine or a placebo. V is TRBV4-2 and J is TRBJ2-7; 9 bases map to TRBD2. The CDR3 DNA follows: TGTGCCAGCAGCCCCCTTGCGGGGGGGATCTACGAGCAGTACTTC. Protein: CASSPLAGGIYEQYF.